What follows are 17 T cell receptor beta chains derived from one specimen sequenced in a study of blood T cells in healthy people across ages. Primed by a sample-barcoded 5' primer and a J-beta primer mix, a second PCR proceeded for about 6 to 12 cycles. TCRdb re-analysed the 5' RACE reads in MiXCR, keeping a single row per CDR3 protein. The sample carries 1.2 million to 1.5 million distinct CDR3 sequences, almost 60% recorded once. The sequenced sample consisted of blood. The source is a man in his late teens or twenties in good health.

The chain carries TRBV6-5 and TRBJ2-3, with D possibly matching TRBD2 (6 bases). CDR3 size: 14 residues. The V gene's germline CDR1 is MNHEY and CDR2 SVGAGI. V shed 4 bases and J shed 6 bases, with 14 bases lying between them. As DNA, the CDR3 is TGTGCCAGCAGTTCCCGGGGGTCTGAGGATACGCAGTATTTT. This translates into CASSSRGSEDTQYF.

The chain carries TRBV11-2 and TRBJ2-1; possible D gene TRBD1, 6 bases. V was pared by 5 bases and J by 13 bases, with 12 bases between. The CDR3 is 11 residues long. CDR1 and CDR2 from the germline V gene are SGHAT and FQNNGV. The CDR3 loop is CASSRTGHQFF. The CDR3 bases are TGTGCCAGCAGCAGGACGGGACACCAGTTCTTC.

The sample holds a few counts of this clonotype. The V and J genes are TRBV4-1 and TRBJ1-5; D remains unclear. Germline V CDR1 and CDR2: MGHRA, YSYEKL. V was cut by 2 bases and J by 3 bases, with 8 bases left in between. CDR3 length: 14 amino acids. The CDR3 DNA reads TGCGCCAGCAGCCAATTAGGTCCCAATCAGCCCCAGCATTTT. Amino acid sequence: CASSQLGPNQPQHF.

J is TRBJ2-5 and V is TRBV6-1; D is ambiguous. V gave up 6 bases and J gave up 2 bases, with 25 bases separating them. The CDR3 has 18 residues. Per germline, CDR1 MNHNS and CDR2 SASEGT. CDR3 residues: CASSKEMGRTDPQETQYF. In nucleotides, the CDR3 is TGTGCCAGCAGCAAGGAGATGGGAAGGACCGATCCTCAAGAGACCCAGTACTTC.

The chain joins TRBV15 to TRBJ2-7, with D perhaps given as TRBD1 or TRBD2 (6 bases each). The J call is doubtful: the DNA matches TRBJ2-5 better. CDR1 LNHNV and CDR2 YYDKDF come from the germline V gene (reference sequence). The CDR3 sequence is 13 residues long. CDR3 sequence (DNA): TGTGCCACCAGCAGACCAGGAGGGGGGACCCAGTACTTC. Residues: CATSRPGGGTQYF.

For the CDR3, the DNA is TGTGCCAGCAGCTCGGACGGAGGTGATCAGCCCCAGCATTTT. Its translation is CASSSDGGDQPQHF. The rearrangement links TRBV7-9 to TRBJ1-5; no definite D call. V lost 4 bases, J lost 5 bases, and 12 bases lay in between. This CDR3 has 14 residues. Germline V gene sequence: CDR1 SEHNR, CDR2 FQNEAQ (reference sequence).

The V and J genes are TRBV3-1 and TRBJ2-5; D uncertain. Germline-derived CDR1 and CDR2 are LGHDT and YNNKEL (reference sequence). V was clipped by 1 base and J by 4 bases, with 10 bases between them. The length of the CDR3 is 14 residues. CDR3 bases: TGTGCCAGCAGCCAAGGGGTAGCATCAGAGACCCAGTACTTC. It translates to CASSQGVASETQYF.

The J gene is TRBJ2-5, the V gene TRBV25-1, with D maybe TRBD2 (6 bases). The DNA end is more similar to TRBJ2-7, so the J call may be wrong. Germline CDR1 MGHDK, CDR2 SYGVNS. CDR3 size: 14 residues. CDR3 loop: CATSGTSTLGEQYF. The CDR3, as DNA: TGTGCCACGTCCGGGACTTCAACCTTGGGCGAGCAGTACTTC.

The chain couples TRBV24-1 to TRBJ2-3; 7 bases map to TRBD2. The germline CDR1 and CDR2 sequences are KGHDR and SFDVKD. Losses at the gene ends were 9 bases for V and 4 bases for J; bases not matched to a gene: 6. This CDR3 is built from 13 residues. The CDR3 DNA reads TGTGCCACCGGGACTGGGGGGGCAGATACGCAGTATTTT. This encodes CATGTGGADTQYF.

The table lists this clonotype with a few counts. The chain is built from TRBV7-8 and TRBJ2-3; 8 nucleotides match TRBD2. Germline trimming cut 5 bases from V and 5 bases from J; bases unmatched to any gene: 6. Germline V gene lookup returns CDR1 SGHVS and CDR2 FQNEAQ. The CDR3 has 14 amino acids. The CDR3 DNA reads as TGTGCCAGCAGCATACCCGGGACTAGAGATACGCAGTATTTT. Translating it yields CASSIPGTRDTQYF. The variable domain in full, completed from reference TRBV7-8 and TRBJ2-3, reads GAGVSQSPRYKVAKRGQDVALRCDPISGHVSLFWYQQALGQGPEFLTYFQNEAQLDKSGLPSDRFFAERPEGSVSTLKIQRTQQEDSAVYLCASSIPGTRDTQYFGPGTRLTVL.

This chain links TRBV29-1 with TRBJ2-5; D perhaps matches TRBD1 (6 bases). Germline V gene data show CDR1 as SQVTM and CDR2 as ANQGSEA. This CDR3 has 13 residues. Trimming took off 7 bases at V and 4 bases at J, with 16 bases between the two ends. As DNA, the CDR3 is TGCAGCGAACGTACAGGGAGCCGAGAGACCCAGTACTTC. Protein product: CSERTGSRETQYF.

This clonotype was recorded a few times. The chain combines TRBV29-1 with TRBJ2-3; D might be TRBD1 or TRBD2, each matching 5 bases. The V and J ends lost 7 bases and 1 base respectively, with 18 bases between them. The germline CDR1 and CDR2 sequences are SQVTM and ANQGSEA. The CDR3 extends over 15 amino acids. The CDR3, as DNA: TGCAGCGGCACGGACACGGACTTACGCACAGATACGCAGTATTTT. Amino acid sequence: CSGTDTDLRTDTQYF.

The rearrangement links TRBV20-1 to TRBJ2-7; D gene unclear. Trimming left V 7 bases short and J 1 base short, with 8 bases between. There are 11 residues in the CDR3. Germline lookup yields CDR1 DFQATT and CDR2 SNEGSKA (reference sequence). CDR3 DNA: TGCAGTGTGGTTCAGTCCTACGAGCAGTACTTC. As protein: CSVVQSYEQYF.

DNA for the CDR3: TGTGCCAGCACACAGGGGGCGGATGGCTACACCTTC. The encoded protein is CASTQGADGYTF. The chain carries TRBV6-5 and TRBJ1-2; 9 positions match TRBD1. This CDR3 contains 12 residues. CDR1 is MNHEY, CDR2 SVGAGI, per germline. The J segment lost 6 bases and the V segment lost 7 bases, leaving 3 bases of the junction unmatched.

The chain couples TRBV20-1 to TRBJ2-7; D is possibly TRBD2 (5 bases). V dropped 6 bases and J dropped 7 bases, with 19 bases sitting between them. CDR1 is DFQATT and CDR2 is SNEGSKA in the germline V gene (reference sequence). This CDR3 has 13 residues. The CDR3 here is CSAESGVAAEQYF. The CDR3 DNA reads TGCAGTGCCGAGTCCGGGGTCGCGGCAGAGCAGTACTTC.

The chain links TRBV29-1 to TRBJ2-7; 8 nucleotides line up with TRBD1. Germline V gene lookup returns CDR1 SQVTM and CDR2 ANQGSEA. The CDR3 has 15 residues. With 7 bases clipped from V and 3 bases from J, the junction kept 14 bases outside the gene matches. CDR3 residues: CSDQGPRDRNYEQYF. DNA of the CDR3: TGCAGCGATCAGGGCCCCCGGGACAGGAACTACGAGCAGTACTTC.

V and J are TRBV19 and TRBJ2-3, with a tentative D call TRBD2 (5 bases). V gave up 10 bases and J gave up 2 bases, with 19 bases separating them. There are 15 residues in the CDR3. CDR1 is LNHDA, CDR2 SQIVND, per germline (reference sequence). The CDR3 is CATKESGIYTDTQYF. CDR3 bases: TGTGCCACCAAAGAGTCCGGGATATACACAGATACGCAGTATTTT.